This entry is about one T cell receptor beta chain. It has no known antigen specificity. Base qualities are not recorded, but no much larger clone differs from it by a single base. The sample belongs to a study of T-cell reconstitution after alpha-beta-depleted transplantation in children (dated by TCRdb to about 2016). For the wider study: T-cell immune reconstitution after TCRalphabeta/CD19-depleted allogeneic hematopoietic cell transplantation in children was quantitatively tracked in the study by means of TCR repertoire profiling. Summary of the overall study and its limitations: In some patients, the high TCRbeta diversity seen at day 60 was put down to recipient T cells and intrathymic progenitors that had survived conditioning. About two months after transplant, the apparently early recovery of alphabetaT-cell counts reportedly depended on just several hundred clones that had expanded rapidly and came from non-depleted graft cells. Over subsequent months, a decline in hyperexpanded clone frequencies was noted, and after one year, T-cell counts and TCRbeta diversity were mostly ascribed to newly produced T cells.

The treatment or condition tag for this specimen amounts to: allogeneic hematopoietic cell transplantation with graft depleted of TCRalphabeta T cells and CD19 B cells. TCRalphabeta/CD19-depleted allogeneic hematopoietic cell grafts were given to the transplant recipients, all of whom were children. CDR3 length: 20 amino acids, cysteine to phenylalanine. Only the CDR3 region is kept as DNA, spanning 60 bases read in frame from base 1. Germline trimming amounts to 7 bases on V and 1 base on J, with 25 as the count of junction bases outside the gene matches. Library preparation used PCR. Sequenced on an Illumina HiSeq 2500. TCR libraries were prepared with molecular barcoding, using unique molecular identifiers to normalize TCRbeta repertoire quantification. The public reads were reprocessed in TCRdb via fastp at Q25 and MiXCR, keeping in-frame beta chains. For every CDR3 protein sequence, its rows merge into one entry that carries the most common genes and DNA. In this sample the table shows approximately 630,000 distinct CDR3 sequences, around 13% of which occur a single time. The top ten clones comprise 0.79% of the sample.

This sequence uses TRBV23-1 and TRBJ2-7; TRBD2 agrees with 7 junctional bases. TRBV23-1 is recorded as an ORF, its role being uncertain. The clonotype comes from a girl aged 2-9 years with congenital amegakaryocytic thrombocytopenia, due to receive a stem cell transplant. This specimen was PBMCs, taken before TCRalphabeta/CD19-depleted stem cell transplant. CDR3 sequence: CASTPSSSPSTSISSYEQYF. Here is the DNA: TGCGCCAGCACTCCTTCTAGCAGTCCCTCGACTAGCATTTCTTCCTACGAGCAGTACTTC.